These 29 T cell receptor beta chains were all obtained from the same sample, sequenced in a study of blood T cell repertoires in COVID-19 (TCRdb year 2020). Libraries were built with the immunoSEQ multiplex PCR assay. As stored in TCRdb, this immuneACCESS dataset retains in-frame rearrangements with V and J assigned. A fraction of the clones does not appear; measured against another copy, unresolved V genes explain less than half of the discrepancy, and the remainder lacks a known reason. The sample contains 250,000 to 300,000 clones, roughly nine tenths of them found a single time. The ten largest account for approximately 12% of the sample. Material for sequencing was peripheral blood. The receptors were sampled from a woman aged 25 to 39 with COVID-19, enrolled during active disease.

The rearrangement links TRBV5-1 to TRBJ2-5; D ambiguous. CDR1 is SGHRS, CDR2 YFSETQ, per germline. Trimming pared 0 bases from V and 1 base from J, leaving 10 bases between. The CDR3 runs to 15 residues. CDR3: CASSLGAVIQETQYF. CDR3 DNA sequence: TGCGCCAGCAGCTTGGGAGCTGTAATCCAAGAGACCCAGTACTTC.

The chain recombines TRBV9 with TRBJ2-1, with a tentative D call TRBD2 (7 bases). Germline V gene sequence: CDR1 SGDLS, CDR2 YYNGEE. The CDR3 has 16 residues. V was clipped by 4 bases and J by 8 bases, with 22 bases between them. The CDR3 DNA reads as TGTGCCAGCAGCCTCCGTTGGGGGGGGGCTGTCGATGAGCAGTTCTTC. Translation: CASSLRWGGAVDEQFF.

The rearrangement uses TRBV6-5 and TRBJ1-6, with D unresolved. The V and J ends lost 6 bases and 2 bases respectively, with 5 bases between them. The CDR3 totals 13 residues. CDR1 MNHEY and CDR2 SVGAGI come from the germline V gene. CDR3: CASRAAYNSPLHF. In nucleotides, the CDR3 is TGTGCCAGCAGGGCAGCCTATAATTCACCCCTCCACTTT.

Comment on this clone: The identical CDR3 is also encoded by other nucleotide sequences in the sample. The CDR3, as DNA: TGTGCCAGCAGCCCCCCGGGGTCCACTGAAGCTTTCTTT. This encodes CASSPPGSTEAFF. The V and J genes are TRBV5-4 and TRBJ1-1, with no clear D. Deletions cut 4 bases from V and 4 bases from J, with 11 bases between. The germline V gene has CDR1 SGHNT and CDR2 YYREEE (reference sequence). This CDR3 contains 13 residues.

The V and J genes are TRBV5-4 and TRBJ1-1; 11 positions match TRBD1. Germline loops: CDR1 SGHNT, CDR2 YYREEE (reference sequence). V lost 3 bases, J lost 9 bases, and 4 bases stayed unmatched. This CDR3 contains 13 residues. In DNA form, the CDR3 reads TGTGCCAGCAGCTCTGGACAGGGGGCTCAAGCTTTCTTT. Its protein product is CASSSGQGAQAFF.

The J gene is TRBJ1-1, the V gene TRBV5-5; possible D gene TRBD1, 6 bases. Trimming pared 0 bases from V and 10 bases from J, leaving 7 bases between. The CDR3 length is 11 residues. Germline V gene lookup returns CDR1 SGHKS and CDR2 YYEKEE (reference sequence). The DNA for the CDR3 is TGTGCCAGCAGCTTGGTAGGGGGAGCTTTCTTT. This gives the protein CASSLVGGAFF.

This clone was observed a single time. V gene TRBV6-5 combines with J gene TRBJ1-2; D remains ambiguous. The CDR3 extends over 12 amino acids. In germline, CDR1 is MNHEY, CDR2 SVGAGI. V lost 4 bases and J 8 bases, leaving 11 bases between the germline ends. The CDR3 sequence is CASSSGEEGYTF. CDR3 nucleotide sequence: TGTGCCAGCAGTTCCGGCGAGGAGGGCTACACCTTC.

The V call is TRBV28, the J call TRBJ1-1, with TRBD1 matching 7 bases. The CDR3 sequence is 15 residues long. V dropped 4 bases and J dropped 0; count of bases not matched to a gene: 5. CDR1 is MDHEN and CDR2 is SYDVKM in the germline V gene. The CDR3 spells CASSSNRGLNTEAFF. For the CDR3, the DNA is TGTGCCAGCAGTTCCAACAGGGGCTTGAACACTGAAGCTTTCTTT. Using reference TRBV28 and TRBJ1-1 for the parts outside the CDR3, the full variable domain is DVKVTQSSRYLVKRTGEKVFLECVQDMDHENMFWYRQDPGLGLRLIYFSYDVKMKEKGDIPEGYSVSREKKERFSLILESASTNQTSMYLCASSSNRGLNTEAFFGQGTRLTVV.

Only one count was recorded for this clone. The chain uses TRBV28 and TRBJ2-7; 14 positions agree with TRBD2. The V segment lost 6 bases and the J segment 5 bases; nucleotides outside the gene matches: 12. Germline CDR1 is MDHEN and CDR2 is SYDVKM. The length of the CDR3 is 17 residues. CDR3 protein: CASSQGTSGGSRDEQYF. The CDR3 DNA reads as TGTGCCAGCAGCCAAGGGACTAGCGGGGGTTCTCGCGACGAGCAGTACTTC.

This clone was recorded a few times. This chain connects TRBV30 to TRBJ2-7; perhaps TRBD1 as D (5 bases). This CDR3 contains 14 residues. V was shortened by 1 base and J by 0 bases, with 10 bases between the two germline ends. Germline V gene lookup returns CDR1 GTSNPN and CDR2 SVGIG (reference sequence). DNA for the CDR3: TGTGCCTGGAGTGGGGGCTTAAGCTCCTACGAGCAGTACTTC. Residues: CAWSGGLSSYEQYF.

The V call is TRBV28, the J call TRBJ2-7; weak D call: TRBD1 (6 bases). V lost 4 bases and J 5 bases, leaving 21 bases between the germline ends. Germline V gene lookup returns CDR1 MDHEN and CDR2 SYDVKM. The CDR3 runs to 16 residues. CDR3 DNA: TGTGCCAGCAGTTCACTATTACAGGGAAAACCCCACGAGCAGTACTTC. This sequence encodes CASSSLLQGKPHEQYF.

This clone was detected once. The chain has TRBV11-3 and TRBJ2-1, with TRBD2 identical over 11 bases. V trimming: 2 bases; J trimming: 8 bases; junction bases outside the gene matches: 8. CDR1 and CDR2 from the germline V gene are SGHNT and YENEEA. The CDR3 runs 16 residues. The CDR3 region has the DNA TGTGCCAGCAGCTTAAATCAACTAGCGGGGGACCATGAGCAGTTCTTC. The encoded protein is CASSLNQLAGDHEQFF. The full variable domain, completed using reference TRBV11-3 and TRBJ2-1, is EAGVVQSPRYKIIEKKQPVAFWCNPISGHNTLYWYLQNLGQGPELLIRYENEEAVDDSQLPKDRFSAERLKGVDSTLKIQPAELGDSAVYLCASSLNQLAGDHEQFFGPGTRLTVL.

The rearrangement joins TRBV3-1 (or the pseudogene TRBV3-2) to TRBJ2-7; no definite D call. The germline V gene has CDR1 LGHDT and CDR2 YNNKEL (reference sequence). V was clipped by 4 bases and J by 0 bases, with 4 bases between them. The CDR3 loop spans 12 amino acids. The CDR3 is CASSPSSYEQYF. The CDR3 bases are TGTGCCAGCAGCCCGAGCTCCTACGAGCAGTACTTC.

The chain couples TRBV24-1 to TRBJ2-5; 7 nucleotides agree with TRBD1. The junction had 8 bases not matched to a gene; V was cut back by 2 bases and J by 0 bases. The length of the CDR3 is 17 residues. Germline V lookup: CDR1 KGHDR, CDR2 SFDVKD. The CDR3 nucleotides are TGTGCCACCAGTGATTCTGGGGACAGCTCGTACCAAGAGACCCAGTACTTC. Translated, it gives CATSDSGDSSYQETQYF.

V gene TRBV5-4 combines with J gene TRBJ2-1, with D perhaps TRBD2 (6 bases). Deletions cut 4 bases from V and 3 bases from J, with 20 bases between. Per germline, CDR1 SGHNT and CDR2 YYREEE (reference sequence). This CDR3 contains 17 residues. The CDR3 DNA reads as TGTGCCAGCAGCCCCTATAAGGGACTTGCTGTCTACAATGAGCAGTTCTTC. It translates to CASSPYKGLAVYNEQFF.

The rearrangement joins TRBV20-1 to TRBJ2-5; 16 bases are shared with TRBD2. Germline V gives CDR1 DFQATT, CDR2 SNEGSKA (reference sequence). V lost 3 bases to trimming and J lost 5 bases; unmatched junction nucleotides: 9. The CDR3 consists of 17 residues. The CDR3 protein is CSASRGLAGGPRETQYF. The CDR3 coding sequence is TGCAGTGCTAGTCGGGGACTAGCGGGGGGGCCGCGGGAGACCCAGTACTTC.

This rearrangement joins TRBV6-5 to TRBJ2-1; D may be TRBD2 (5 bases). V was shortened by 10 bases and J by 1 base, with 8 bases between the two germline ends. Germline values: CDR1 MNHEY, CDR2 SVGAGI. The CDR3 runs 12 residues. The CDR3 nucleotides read TGTGCCATTCGGACTTCCTACAATGAGCAGTTCTTC. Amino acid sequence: CAIRTSYNEQFF.

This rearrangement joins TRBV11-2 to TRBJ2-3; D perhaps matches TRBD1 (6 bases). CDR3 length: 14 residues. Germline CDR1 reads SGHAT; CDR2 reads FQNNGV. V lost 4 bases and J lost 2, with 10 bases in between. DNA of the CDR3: TGTGCCAGCAGCTCTGGACAGCCCACAGATACGCAGTATTTT. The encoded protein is CASSSGQPTDTQYF.

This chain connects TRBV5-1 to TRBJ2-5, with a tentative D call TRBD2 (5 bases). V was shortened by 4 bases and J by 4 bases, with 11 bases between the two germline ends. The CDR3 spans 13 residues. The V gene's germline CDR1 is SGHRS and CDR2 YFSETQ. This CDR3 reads CASSVDLIETQYF. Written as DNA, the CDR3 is TGCGCCAGCAGCGTGGACTTAATAGAGACCCAGTACTTC.

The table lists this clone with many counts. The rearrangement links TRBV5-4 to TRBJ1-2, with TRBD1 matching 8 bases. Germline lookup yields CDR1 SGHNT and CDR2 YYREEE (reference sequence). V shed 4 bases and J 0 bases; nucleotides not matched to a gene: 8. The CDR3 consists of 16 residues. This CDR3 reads CASSEPGQEPNYGYTF. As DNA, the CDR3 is TGTGCCAGCAGCGAGCCGGGACAGGAGCCTAACTATGGCTACACCTTC.

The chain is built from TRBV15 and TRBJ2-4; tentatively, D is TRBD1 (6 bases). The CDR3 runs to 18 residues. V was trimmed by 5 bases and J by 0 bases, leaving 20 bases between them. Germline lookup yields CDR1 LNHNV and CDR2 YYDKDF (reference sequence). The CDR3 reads CATSPLGAGPLAKNIQYF. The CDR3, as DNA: TGTGCCACCAGCCCCCTGGGGGCAGGCCCCTTAGCCAAAAACATTCAGTACTTC.

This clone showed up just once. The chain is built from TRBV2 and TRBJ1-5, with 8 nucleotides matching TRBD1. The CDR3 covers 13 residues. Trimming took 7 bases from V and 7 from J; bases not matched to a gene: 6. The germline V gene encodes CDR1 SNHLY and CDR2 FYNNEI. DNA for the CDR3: TGTGCCAGCACGGACAGGGAGAGCCAGCCCCAGCATTTT. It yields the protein CASTDRESQPQHF.

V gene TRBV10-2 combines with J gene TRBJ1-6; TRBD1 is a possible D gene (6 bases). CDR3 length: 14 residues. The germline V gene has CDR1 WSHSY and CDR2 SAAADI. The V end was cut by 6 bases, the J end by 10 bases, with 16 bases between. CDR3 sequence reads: CASRRGSRKSPLHF. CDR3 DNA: TGCGCCAGCAGAAGGGGGTCCAGGAAGTCACCCCTCCACTTT.

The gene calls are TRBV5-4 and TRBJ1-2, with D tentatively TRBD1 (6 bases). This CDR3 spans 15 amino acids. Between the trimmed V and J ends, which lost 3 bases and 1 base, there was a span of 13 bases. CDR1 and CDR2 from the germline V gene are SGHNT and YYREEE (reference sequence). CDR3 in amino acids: CASSSKDRDNYGYTF. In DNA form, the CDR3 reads TGTGCCAGCAGCTCCAAGGACAGAGATAACTATGGCTACACCTTC.

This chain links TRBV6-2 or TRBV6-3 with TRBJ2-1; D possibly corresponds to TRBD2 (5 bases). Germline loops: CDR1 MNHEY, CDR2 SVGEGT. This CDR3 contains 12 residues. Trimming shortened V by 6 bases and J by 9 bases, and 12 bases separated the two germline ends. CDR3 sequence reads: CASSPAGGEQFF. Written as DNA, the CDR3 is TGTGCCAGCAGCCCGGCGGGCGGTGAGCAGTTCTTC.

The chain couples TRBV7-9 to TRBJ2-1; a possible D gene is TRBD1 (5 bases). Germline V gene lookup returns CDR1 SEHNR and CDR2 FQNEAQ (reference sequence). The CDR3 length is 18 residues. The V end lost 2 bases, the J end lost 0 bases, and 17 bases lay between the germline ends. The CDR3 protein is CASSLLRLLTASYNEQFF. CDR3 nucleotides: TGTGCCAGCAGCTTACTGCGGCTCCTGACAGCCTCCTACAATGAGCAGTTCTTC.

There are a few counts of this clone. The CDR3 reads CATSDTGTGNEKLFF. For the CDR3, the DNA is TGTGCCACCAGTGATACCGGGACAGGTAATGAAAAACTGTTTTTT. The V gene is TRBV24-1, the J gene TRBJ1-4, with TRBD1 identical over 8 bases. CDR3 length: 15 residues. CDR1 and CDR2 from the germline V gene are KGHDR and SFDVKD. V shed 3 bases, J shed 4 bases, and the junction held 3 bases outside the gene matches.

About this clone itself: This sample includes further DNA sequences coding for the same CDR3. CDR3 residues: CSVGGPNQPQHF. DNA for the CDR3: TGCAGCGTCGGAGGACCCAATCAGCCCCAGCATTTT. The chain joins TRBV29-1 to TRBJ1-5; D remains unclear. Germline V gives CDR1 SQVTM, CDR2 ANQGSEA. Trimming stripped 6 bases from V and 3 bases from J, with 9 bases between. The CDR3 has 12 amino acids.

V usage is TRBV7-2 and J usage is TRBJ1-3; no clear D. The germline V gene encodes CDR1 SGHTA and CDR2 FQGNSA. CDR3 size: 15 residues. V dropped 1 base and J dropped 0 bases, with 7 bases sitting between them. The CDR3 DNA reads TGTGCCAGCAGCTTAGAGGCGGCCTCTGGAAACACCATATATTTT. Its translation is CASSLEAASGNTIYF. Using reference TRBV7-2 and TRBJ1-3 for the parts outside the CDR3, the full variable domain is GAGVSQSPSNKVTEKGKDVELRCDPISGHTALYWYRQSLGQGLEFLIYFQGNSAPDKSGLPSDRFSAERTGGSVSTLTIQRTQQEDSAVYLCASSLEAASGNTIYFGEGSWLTVV.